This T cell receptor (beta chain) was captured by sequencing in a study of blood T cell repertoires in COVID-19. Study overall: PBMCs, B-cell-depleted T cells, or T cells were the source of the cDNA or gDNA that made up the material.

Looked up from germline, CDR1 is ENHRY and CDR2 is SYGVKD. Trimming removed 0 bases at V and 7 bases at J, with 12 bases between. The CDR3 runs to 15 residues. The method was immunoSEQ multiplex PCR; TCRdb's version includes in-frame clones alone and lacks a portion of them. Here the sample spans some 330,000 clones, more than 90% being singletons. The sample was PBMCs or T cells enriched from blood (not recorded which). V gene TRBV10-3 combines with J gene TRBJ1-4, with D perhaps TRBD1 (5 bases). This clonotype was obtained from a woman in her thirties who had recovered from COVID-19. The CDR3 bases are TGTGCCATCAGTGAGTCAGTTCGGGGGGGTGAAAAACTGTTTTTT. It specifies CAISESVRGGEKLFF.